These T cell receptor beta chains were read from a single sample in a study of T cell responses to AZD1222 COVID-19 vaccine. Assay used: immunoSEQ multiplex PCR; TCRdb lists only in-frame clones, some missing. The sample has around 110,000 clones; roughly 93% are singletons. Sequences were derived from peripheral blood, sampled 28 days after the second AZD1222 dose. The source is an adult who received the AZD1222 COVID-19 vaccine. Each CDR3 is given with its conserved first and last residue. Each record gives: clone size, V gene, D gene, J gene, CDR3 DNA, CDR3 protein. The D gene is left open where the match is weak. Size is omitted from some rows. Given values are once, few, many or a class for expanded clones.

.,TRBV6-5,TRBD1,TRBJ1-6,TGTGCCAGCAGTTACCGGGGCAGGGGGCAATCACCCCTCCACTTT,CASSYRGRGQSPLHF
.,TRBV21-1,.,TRBJ1-3,TGTGCCAGCAGCAAAGAGACAGGGCGCTCTGGAAACACCATATATTTT,CASSKETGRSGNTIYF
.,TRBV4-2,TRBD2,TRBJ2-1,TGTGCCAGCAGCCAATCCGGGACTAGCAGCTACAATGAGCAGTTCTTC,CASSQSGTSSYNEQFF
.,TRBV5-3,TRBD2,TRBJ2-3,TGTGCCAGATCGCCATCACGAAAGACTAGCGGGAGCACAGATACGCAGTATTTT,CARSPSRKTSGSTDTQYF
.,TRBV3-1/TRBV3-2,.,TRBJ1-1,TGTGCCAGCAGCCAAGATTGGGAAGGAAGGGGGACTGAAGCTTTCTTT,CASSQDWEGRGTEAFF
.,TRBV5-1,.,TRBJ1-1,TGCGCCAGCAGCTACCCCGGGGAAGGAACTGAAGCTTTCTTT,CASSYPGEGTEAFF
.,TRBV5-6,.,TRBJ1-2,TGTGCCAGCAGCTTGTTACAAGTCTATGGCTACACCTTC,CASSLLQVYGYTF
.,TRBV6-4,TRBD2,TRBJ2-1,TGTGCCAGCAGTGACAGTCGGGGAGGGCCGGCTGAGCAGTTCTTC,CASSDSRGGPAEQFF
.,TRBV14,TRBD1,TRBJ1-2,TGTGCCAGCAGCCCCCAAACAGGGGCCGGCTACACCTTC,CASSPQTGAGYTF
.,TRBV28,TRBD1,TRBJ2-7,TGTGCCAGCAGTCGACAGGGTTATACCTACGAGCAGTACTTC,CASSRQGYTYEQYF
.,TRBV16,TRBD1,TRBJ2-7,TGTGCCAGCAGCCAAGGACAGGGGCCGGCCTACGAGCAGTACTTC,CASSQGQGPAYEQYF
.,TRBV6-5,TRBD1,TRBJ1-2,TGTGCCAGCAGTTACCATGGGACAGGGGGCGATGGCTACACCTTC,CASSYHGTGGDGYTF
.,TRBV15,.,TRBJ2-7,TGTGCCACCAGCAGAGATATCCGGTACGAGCAGTACTTC,CATSRDIRYEQYF
.,TRBV28,TRBD1,TRBJ1-5,TGTGCCAGCAGTAGAGACAGGGGAGGCAATCAGCCCCAGCATTTT,CASSRDRGGNQPQHF
.,TRBV28,.,TRBJ2-1,TGTGCCAGCGTTACTAGCTTGGACAATGAGCAGTTCTTC,CASVTSLDNEQFF
.,TRBV29-1,.,TRBJ2-7,TGCAGCGTTGAATCACCAGGGGCCTCCTACGAGCAGTACTTC,CSVESPGASYEQYF
.,TRBV3-1/TRBV3-2,.,TRBJ2-1,TGTGCCAGCAGCCAAGGGGAAGGACGGTTCTTC,CASSQGEGRFF
.,TRBV5-1,TRBD1,TRBJ2-3,TGCGCCAGCAGCTTGGTCCAACAGGGGTCAGATACGCAGTATTTT,CASSLVQQGSDTQYF
once,TRBV6-1,.,TRBJ1-5,TGTGCCAGCAGTGAAGGGAGGGAAGTGTACCAGCCCCAGCATTTT,CASSEGREVYQPQHF
.,TRBV13,TRBD2,TRBJ2-7,TGTGCCAGCAGCCACAGGCTTAGCGGGAGAGACGAGCAGTACTTC,CASSHRLSGRDEQYF
once,TRBV28,TRBD1,TRBJ1-3,TGTGCCAGCAGGATAGGACAGGGGACCGCTGGAAACACCATATATTTT,CASRIGQGTAGNTIYF
.,TRBV28,TRBD1,TRBJ1-3,TGTGCCAGCAGACAGGGGGCATATGGAAACACCATATATTTT,CASRQGAYGNTIYF
.,TRBV5-1,TRBD1,TRBJ1-5,TGCGCCAGCAGCACAGGGACAGGGGTCCAGCCCCAGCATTTT,CASSTGTGVQPQHF